This T cell receptor (beta chain) was sequenced in a study of CD8 T cells in Susac syndrome. Random-hexamer reverse transcription was applied to about 0.45 to 1 ug RNA. One entry per CDR3 protein, called by TCRdb with MiXCR from the immunoSEQ multiplex PCR reads. In the table there are 250,000 to 350,000 distinct CDR3 sequences, 85% of which are singletons. CDR1 is SGDLS, CDR2 YYNGEE, per germline. Trimming took 4 bases from V and 4 from J, leaving 12 bases between them. This CDR3 is built from 13 residues. Sequences were obtained from CD8+ T cells from PBMCs. V usage is TRBV9 and J usage is TRBJ2-7; D is uncertain. The TCR originated in a human donor with multiple sclerosis. CDR3: CASSSHPGYEQYF. The CDR3 DNA reads TGTGCCAGCAGCTCGCACCCTGGGTACGAGCAGTACTTC.